Listed below are T cell receptor beta chains from one sample, sequenced in a study of blood T cell repertoires in COVID-19. TCRdb's copy holds only in-frame clones and misses some; the assay was immunoSEQ multiplex PCR. Of roughly 79,000 clones in the sample, around 80% were seen once. The sample comprised peripheral blood. The origin of the receptors is a human donor in a cohort sampled during active COVID-19. Each CDR3 is given with its conserved first and last residue. A D gene is named only where the DNA matches it firmly. A clone size is listed for some rows: how often the clone was seen (once, few, many), or a class if it is expanded.

TRBV18	TRBJ2-5	TRBD1	-	CASSPNRDRAETQYF	TGTGCCAGCTCACCTAACCGGGACAGGGCCGAGACCCAGTACTTC
TRBV13	TRBJ1-6	-	-	CASSLNRVNSPLHF	TGTGCCAGCAGCTTAAACAGGGTAAATTCACCCCTCCACTTT
TRBV2	TRBJ2-7	-	-	CASSEGLVLYEQYF	TGTGCCAGCAGTGAAGGACTAGTTTTGTACGAGCAGTACTTC
TRBV11-2	TRBJ2-7	-	once	CASSSPPTDPSSYEQYF	TGTGCCAGCAGCTCCCCACCGACAGATCCGAGCTCCTACGAGCAGTACTTC
TRBV2	TRBJ2-2	TRBD1	-	CASSFLGQGAGAGELFF	TGTGCCAGCAGTTTTCTGGGACAGGGGGCGGGGGCCGGGGAGCTGTTTTTT
TRBV19	TRBJ1-5	TRBD1	-	CASSERTGGESRHF	TGTGCCAGTAGTGAGCGGACAGGGGGCGAGAGCAGGCATTTT
TRBV18	TRBJ2-1	-	-	CASSVGGYNEQFF	TGTGCCAGCTCCGTCGGGGGCTACAATGAGCAGTTCTTC
TRBV7-3	TRBJ2-2	-	-	CASSLTRRGNTGELFF	TGTGCCAGCAGCTTAACCCGACGGGGGAACACCGGGGAGCTGTTTTTT
TRBV3-1/TRBV3-2	TRBJ2-7	-	-	CASTRYRGALNYEQYF	TGTGCCAGCACCCGGTATCGGGGAGCTTTAAATTACGAGCAGTACTTC
TRBV6-6	TRBJ1-4	TRBD1	-	CASSLGQANEKLFF	TGTGCCAGCAGCCTGGGACAGGCAAATGAAAAACTGTTTTTT
TRBV6-1	TRBJ2-2	-	-	CASSEPGSFRELFF	TGTGCCAGCAGTGAGCCGGGGTCCTTCCGGGAGCTGTTTTTT
TRBV30	TRBJ1-1	-	-	CAWSVFSADEGALNTEAFF	TGTGCCTGGAGTGTTTTTTCGGCAGACGAGGGTGCCTTGAACACTGAAGCTTTCTTT
TRBV30	TRBJ1-1	-	-	CAWTLRGLTEAFF	TGTGCCTGGACCCTTAGGGGTTTAACTGAAGCTTTCTTT
TRBV5-1	TRBJ1-4	-	-	CASSKDGGNEKLFF	TGCGCCAGCAGCAAGGACGGCGGGAATGAAAAACTGTTTTTT
TRBV19	TRBJ2-7	TRBD1	-	CASSRPGQGQYF	TGTGCCAGTAGTCGGCCGGGACAGGGCCAGTACTTC
TRBV5-4	TRBJ2-1	TRBD2	-	CASSSVLAGGNEQFF	TGTGCCAGCAGCTCGGTACTAGCGGGGGGTAATGAGCAGTTCTTC
TRBV9	TRBJ2-2	-	few	CASSVHAGTNTGELFF	TGTGCCAGCAGCGTACACGCAGGGACGAACACCGGGGAGCTGTTTTTT
TRBV11-1	TRBJ2-5	-	-	CASSNWAGQETQYF	TGTGCCAGCAGCAACTGGGCAGGTCAAGAGACCCAGTACTTC
TRBV9	TRBJ2-7	TRBD1	-	CASSGFGDRGLYEQYF	TGTGCCAGCAGCGGCTTCGGGGACAGGGGGCTTTACGAGCAGTACTTC
TRBV10-3	TRBJ2-7	TRBD2	-	CAIRGTSVGEQYF	TGTGCCATCAGGGGGACTAGCGTGGGCGAGCAGTACTTC
TRBV18	TRBJ1-1	-	-	CASSRAGVTEAFF	TGTGCCAGCTCTCGAGCAGGGGTGACTGAAGCTTTCTTT
TRBV10-3	TRBJ2-7	-	-	CAISESLQGPYEQYF	TGTGCCATCAGTGAGTCGCTACAGGGTCCCTACGAGCAGTACTTC
TRBV7-2	TRBJ1-5	-	once	CASSLSPTGRVQPQHF	TGTGCCAGCAGCTTGAGCCCAACAGGGCGAGTTCAGCCCCAGCATTTT
TRBV5-4	TRBJ2-3	TRBD2	-	CASSPRAPSGGADTQYF	TGTGCCAGCAGCCCACGGGCTCCTAGCGGGGGGGCAGATACGCAGTATTTT
TRBV7-9	TRBJ1-1	TRBD1	-	CASSLGTGGGTEAFF	TGTGCCAGCAGCTTAGGGACAGGGGGTGGGACTGAAGCTTTCTTT
TRBV5-1	TRBJ2-7	-	-	CASSLSGAPYEQYF	TGCGCCAGCAGCTTATCAGGGGCCCCCTACGAGCAGTACTTC
TRBV6-2/TRBV6-3	TRBJ2-3	TRBD2	-	CASSYPSGGITDTQYF	TGTGCCAGCAGTTACCCCTCGGGGGGGATCACAGATACGCAGTATTTT
TRBV6-1	TRBJ2-4	-	-	CASSEAIALAKNIQYF	TGTGCCAGCAGTGAAGCCATAGCGCTAGCCAAAAACATTCAGTACTTC
TRBV2	TRBJ2-7	TRBD1	-	CASGGQGAGGKQYF	TGTGCCAGCGGGGGACAGGGGGCAGGCGGGAAGCAGTACTTC
TRBV27	TRBJ1-2	TRBD1	-	CASSPQDRDSNYGYTF	TGTGCCAGCAGTCCCCAAGACAGGGATTCTAACTATGGCTACACCTTC
TRBV30	TRBJ1-6	TRBD1	-	CAWSNKRQGDNSPLHF	TGTGCCTGGAGTAATAAAAGACAGGGGGATAATTCACCCCTCCACTTT
TRBV19	TRBJ1-1	-	-	CASSSQGHPNTEAFF	TGTGCCAGTAGTTCCCAGGGACACCCGAACACTGAAGCTTTCTTT
TRBV2	TRBJ1-1	-	once	CASRLTVEAFF	TGTGCCAGCAGGCTGACAGTTGAAGCTTTCTTT
TRBV4-3	TRBJ1-2	-	few	CASSQDKSNRGYTF	TGCGCCAGCAGCCAAGATAAGAGCAATCGTGGCTACACCTTC
TRBV11-2	TRBJ1-5	-	few	CASSLNRGKDQPQHF	TGTGCCAGCAGCTTAAATAGAGGGAAAGATCAGCCCCAGCATTTT
TRBV29-1	TRBJ2-7	-	few	CSVDAGGSYEQYF	TGCAGCGTTGATGCCGGGGGTTCCTACGAGCAGTACTTC
TRBV3-1/TRBV3-2	TRBJ2-1	-	-	CASSQDPSGLSYNEQFF	TGTGCCAGCAGCCAAGATCCGTCAGGTTTATCCTACAATGAGCAGTTCTTC
TRBV18	TRBJ2-7	-	-	CASSPLEQSYEQYF	TGTGCCAGCTCACCACTAGAACAGTCCTACGAGCAGTACTTC
TRBV6-2/TRBV6-3	TRBJ2-6	-	-	CASSYVGGWASGANVLTF	TGTGCCAGCAGTTACGTTGGCGGGTGGGCCTCTGGGGCCAACGTCCTGACTTTC
TRBV4-1	TRBJ1-4	-	once	CASSQPGTTNEKLFF	TGCGCCAGCAGCCAACCTGGCACAACTAATGAAAAACTGTTTTTT
TRBV29-1	TRBJ1-6	TRBD1	once	CSAGTGNSPLHF	TGCAGCGCTGGGACAGGGAATTCACCCCTCCACTTT
TRBV5-4	TRBJ1-1	TRBD1	once	CASSPETGAFGRTFF	TGTGCCAGCAGCCCGGAAACAGGGGCTTTCGGTCGGACTTTCTTT
TRBV14	TRBJ2-7	TRBD2	-	CASSLGGTLSYEQYF	TGTGCCAGCAGCCTGGGGGGGACCCTCTCCTACGAGCAGTACTTC
TRBV11-3	TRBJ2-2	-	few	CASSPDTLNTGELFF	TGTGCCAGCAGCCCAGACACGCTAAACACCGGGGAGCTGTTTTTT
TRBV5-6	TRBJ1-6	TRBD1	-	CASSAGQGAIFYSPLHF	TGTGCCAGCAGCGCAGGACAGGGGGCCATCTTCTATTCACCCCTCCACTTT
TRBV5-6	TRBJ1-6	-	-	CASSFSGRLNSPLHF	TGTGCCAGCAGCTTTAGCGGACGTCTGAATTCACCCCTCCACTTT
TRBV2	TRBJ1-4	TRBD1	-	CASSAGTGWKKLFF	TGTGCCAGCAGCGCCGGGACAGGATGGAAAAAACTGTTTTTT
TRBV6-5	TRBJ2-7	-	-	CASSYSPVYEQYF	TGTGCCAGCAGTTACTCGCCAGTCTACGAGCAGTACTTC
TRBV5-1	TRBJ2-3	TRBD2	-	CASSLVGTSGSDTQYF	TGCGCCAGCAGCTTGGTCGGGACTAGCGGATCAGATACGCAGTATTTT
TRBV7-6	TRBJ1-3	-	-	CASSLNTVDSGNTIYF	TGTGCCAGCAGCTTAAACACTGTCGACTCAGGAAACACCATATATTTT
TRBV29-1	TRBJ2-7	TRBD1	-	CSATGGGEQYF	TGCAGCGCGACAGGGGGTGGCGAGCAGTACTTC
TRBV7-3	TRBJ1-2	TRBD1	few	CASSPGQDYGYTF	TGTGCCAGCAGCCCGGGACAGGACTATGGCTACACCTTC
TRBV10-3	TRBJ2-2	TRBD2	-	CAITPTSGGAGELFF	TGTGCCATCACCCCAACTAGCGGGGGAGCCGGGGAGCTGTTTTTT
TRBV2	TRBJ2-3	TRBD2	-	CASRTSGGASAQYF	TGTGCCAGCCGGACTAGCGGGGGGGCCTCTGCGCAGTATTTT
TRBV5-4	TRBJ2-1	-	-	CASSLGGLARAEQFF	TGTGCCAGCAGCTTGGGGGGTCTAGCACGGGCTGAGCAGTTCTTC
TRBV28	TRBJ1-4	-	few	CASRRAGATNEKLFF	TGTGCCAGCAGACGGGCAGGGGCAACTAATGAAAAACTGTTTTTT
TRBV27	TRBJ1-1	-	-	CASSTRTMAEAFF	TGTGCCAGCAGTACACGGACAATGGCTGAAGCTTTCTTT
TRBV18	TRBJ2-7	TRBD1	-	CASSPRTGSNEQYF	TGTGCCAGCTCACCCCGGACAGGGTCAAACGAGCAGTACTTC